The rows below give T cell receptor beta chains drawn from one sample of a study of blood T cell repertoires in COVID-19. TCRdb's copy holds only in-frame clones and misses some; the assay was immunoSEQ multiplex PCR. This sample has around 250,000 clones; around 82% occur once, and the top ten carry about 3.4%. Sequencing was carried out using peripheral blood. All receptors derive from a woman aged 18-35 years with acute or convalescent COVID-19. Both conserved end residues are part of each CDR3. The D gene is left open where the match is weak. Clone size is stated in some rows and not others, as once, few, many or a class when expanded.

V gene,CDR3 length,J gene,D gene,clone size,CDR3 protein,CDR3 DNA
TRBV6-5,14,TRBJ2-2,NA,NA,CASSYSQGFGELFF,TGTGCCAGCAGTTACTCCCAGGGGTTCGGGGAGCTGTTTTTT
TRBV15,16,TRBJ2-5,NA,NA,CATSRAVQDKLGTQYF,TGTGCCACCAGCAGAGCGGTCCAGGATAAGCTGGGGACCCAGTACTTC
TRBV29-1,13,TRBJ2-1,TRBD1,NA,CSVGTGPYNEQFF,TGCAGCGTCGGGACAGGCCCCTACAATGAGCAGTTCTTC
TRBV5-1,14,TRBJ1-1,NA,NA,CASSPGDRNTEAFF,TGCGCCAGCAGCCCGGGAGACAGGAACACTGAAGCTTTCTTT
TRBV7-3,12,TRBJ1-1,NA,NA,CASSFGGSEAFF,TGTGCCAGCAGCTTCGGCGGATCTGAAGCTTTCTTT
TRBV7-2,16,TRBJ2-1,TRBD2,NA,CASSPGTSGSLGEQFF,TGTGCCAGCAGCCCAGGGACTAGCGGGAGTCTTGGTGAGCAGTTCTTC
TRBV19,16,TRBJ2-7,NA,once,CASSIRGGSSLGEQYF,TGTGCCAGTAGTATCAGGGGCGGGAGCTCCCTGGGGGAGCAGTACTTC
TRBV7-2,15,TRBJ2-5,TRBD2,NA,CASSLAPGGQETQYF,TGTGCCAGCAGCTTAGCCCCGGGGGGGCAAGAGACCCAGTACTTC
TRBV11-3,15,TRBJ1-1,NA,NA,CASSLGLGGNTEAFF,TGTGCCAGCAGCTTAGGCTTAGGCGGGAACACTGAAGCTTTCTTT
TRBV27,19,TRBJ2-3,NA,NA,CATMYKASEIPVGTDTQYF,TGTGCCACCATGTATAAGGCTAGCGAGATACCTGTCGGCACAGATACGCAGTATTTT
TRBV12-5,13,TRBJ1-1,NA,NA,CASGLSVNTEAFF,TGTGCTAGTGGTTTGTCGGTGAACACTGAAGCTTTCTTT
TRBV2,12,TRBJ2-3,NA,NA,CASRVLSDTQYF,TGTGCCAGCCGGGTCCTCTCGGATACGCAGTATTTT
TRBV18,16,TRBJ2-1,TRBD2,NA,CASSQRTSGIYNEQFF,TGTGCCAGCTCACAAAGGACTAGCGGGATATACAATGAGCAGTTCTTC
TRBV14,12,TRBJ1-6,NA,few,CASSQAVSPLHF,TGTGCCAGCAGCCAAGCCGTTTCACCCCTCCACTTT
TRBV7-9,13,TRBJ1-1,NA,NA,CASSLGQQSRAFF,TGTGCCAGCAGCTTGGGCCAACAGTCACGGGCTTTCTTT
TRBV11-2,13,TRBJ1-1,NA,NA,CASSLNTAGRAFF,TGTGCCAGCAGCTTGAATACGGCAGGGCGGGCTTTCTTT
TRBV14,15,TRBJ1-6,TRBD1,once,CASSRAGTVNSPLHF,TGTGCCAGCAGCCGAGCCGGGACAGTAAATTCACCCCTCCACTTT
TRBV10-3,15,TRBJ2-7,NA,NA,CAISDVTGNAYEQYF,TGTGCCATCAGTGACGTCACAGGGAATGCCTACGAGCAGTACTTC
TRBV5-1,17,TRBJ1-1,TRBD1,NA,CASSSYRQGNMNTEAFF,TGCGCCAGCAGCTCCTACCGACAGGGGAATATGAACACTGAAGCTTTCTTT
TRBV6-5,14,TRBJ1-1,NA,NA,CASSTYGSNTEAFF,TGTGCCAGCAGTACATACGGGTCGAACACTGAAGCTTTCTTT
TRBV7-2,15,TRBJ2-7,TRBD1,NA,CASSPRGQGRDEQYF,TGTGCCAGCAGCCCACGAGGACAGGGAAGGGACGAGCAGTACTTC
TRBV28,15,TRBJ1-2,NA,NA,CASSTPDGGPYGYTF,TGTGCCAGCAGTACCCCGGACGGAGGCCCCTATGGCTACACCTTC
TRBV7-2,14,TRBJ2-1,TRBD1,NA,CASRPGTENNEQFF,TGTGCCAGCAGACCCGGGACAGAGAACAATGAGCAGTTCTTC
TRBV7-2,13,TRBJ2-1,NA,NA,CASSPGQYNEQFF,TGTGCCAGCAGCCCCGGACAGTACAATGAGCAGTTCTTC
TRBV9,14,TRBJ2-7,TRBD2,NA,CASSAGLQSYEQYF,TGTGCCAGCAGCGCGGGACTACAGTCCTACGAGCAGTACTTC
TRBV5-1,15,TRBJ2-6,NA,NA,CASSLADSGANVLTF,TGCGCCAGCAGCTTGGCAGATTCTGGGGCCAACGTCCTGACTTTC
TRBV6-5,16,TRBJ1-6,NA,NA,CASSYARRQANSPLHF,TGTGCCAGCAGTTACGCACGAAGACAGGCTAATTCACCCCTCCACTTT
TRBV6-2/TRBV6-3,14,TRBJ2-7,TRBD1,NA,CASSRTGGFKEQYF,TGTGCCAGCAGTAGGACAGGGGGCTTTAAAGAGCAGTACTTC
TRBV5-7,15,TRBJ1-5,NA,NA,CASSLGSGRNQPQHF,TGTGCCAGCAGCTTGGGGTCAGGCCGTAATCAGCCCCAGCATTTT
TRBV27,14,TRBJ1-2,TRBD1,NA,CASSLPDRDWGYTF,TGTGCCAGCAGTTTACCTGACAGGGATTGGGGCTACACCTTC
TRBV6-2/TRBV6-3,12,TRBJ1-5,NA,NA,CASSRGYQPQHF,TGTGCCAGCAGCAGGGGTTATCAGCCCCAGCATTTT
TRBV5-1,15,TRBJ2-7,TRBD1,once,CASSRRTGDGGEQYF,TGCGCCAGCAGCCGAAGGACAGGGGACGGCGGCGAGCAGTACTTC
TRBV6-2/TRBV6-3,12,TRBJ2-7,NA,NA,CASSSGPYGQYF,TGTGCCAGCAGTTCTGGGCCCTACGGGCAGTACTTC
TRBV7-9,14,TRBJ2-7,NA,NA,CASSTDRTAYEQYF,TGTGCCAGCAGCACTGACAGGACCGCCTACGAGCAGTACTTC
TRBV4-3,18,TRBJ2-1,TRBD2,NA,CASSQGLAGGSFGNEQFF,TGCGCCAGCAGCCAGGGACTAGCGGGAGGCTCTTTTGGGAATGAGCAGTTCTTC
TRBV30,12,TRBJ1-1,TRBD1,NA,CAWRQGAPEAFF,TGTGCCTGGCGACAGGGGGCTCCTGAAGCTTTCTTT
TRBV7-2,18,TRBJ2-7,TRBD1,NA,CASSNPGQGFGSSYEQYF,TGTGCCAGCAGCAATCCGGGACAGGGGTTCGGGAGCTCCTACGAGCAGTACTTC
TRBV27,14,TRBJ2-7,NA,NA,CASSLGSGIGEQYF,TGTGCCAGCAGTTTAGGGTCGGGGATTGGCGAGCAGTACTTC
TRBV28,17,TRBJ1-6,NA,NA,CASSPVFHSSYNSPLHF,TGTGCCAGCAGTCCCGTCTTCCATAGCTCCTATAATTCACCCCTCCACTTT
TRBV5-6,14,TRBJ2-7,NA,NA,CASSGRDSFYEQYF,TGTGCCAGCAGCGGCCGGGACTCATTCTACGAGCAGTACTTC
TRBV13,15,TRBJ2-7,TRBD1,once,CASSLGGQAMYEQYF,TGTGCCAGCAGCTTAGGGGGACAGGCGATGTACGAGCAGTACTTC
TRBV19,12,TRBJ1-2,NA,NA,CASSTAMEGYTF,TGTGCCAGTAGTACGGCAATGGAGGGCTACACCTTC
TRBV6-2/TRBV6-3,11,TRBJ1-2,TRBD1,NA,CASSTDRGYTF,TGTGCCAGCAGTACGGACAGGGGCTACACCTTC
TRBV27,15,TRBJ2-2,NA,NA,CASSLLSGNTGELFF,TGTGCCAGCAGTTTATTATCGGGGAACACCGGGGAGCTGTTTTTT
TRBV28,13,TRBJ1-2,TRBD1,NA,CASSGQEFYGYTF,TGTGCCAGCAGCGGACAGGAGTTCTATGGCTACACCTTC
TRBV5-1,16,TRBJ2-2,TRBD2,few,CASSRGGVTNTGELFF,TGCGCCAGCAGCCGGGGGGGAGTTACGAACACCGGGGAGCTGTTTTTT
TRBV19,15,TRBJ2-3,NA,NA,CASSRGRGLTDTQYF,TGTGCCAGTAGTAGGGGGCGAGGATTGACAGATACGCAGTATTTT
TRBV18,13,TRBJ1-5,NA,NA,CASSPYERQPQHF,TGTGCCAGCTCACCCTACGAGCGGCAGCCCCAGCATTTT
TRBV9,14,TRBJ2-1,NA,NA,CASSGPSSYNEQFF,TGTGCCAGCAGCGGACCTAGCTCCTACAATGAGCAGTTCTTC
TRBV4-3,15,TRBJ1-1,NA,once,CASSQDLGENTEAFF,TGCGCCAGCAGCCAAGATTTGGGAGAGAACACTGAAGCTTTCTTT
TRBV27,16,TRBJ2-1,NA,NA,CASSRSGGNSYNEQFF,TGTGCCAGCAGTCGCTCAGGAGGAAACTCCTACAATGAGCAGTTCTTC
TRBV7-2,16,TRBJ1-2,TRBD1,NA,CASSLVDRSSNYGYTF,TGTGCCAGCAGCTTAGTGGACAGGTCTTCTAACTATGGCTACACCTTC
TRBV7-3,16,TRBJ2-5,TRBD2,NA,CASSEGRTSAQETQYF,TGTGCCAGCAGCGAAGGGAGGACTAGCGCCCAAGAGACCCAGTACTTC
TRBV5-6,16,TRBJ2-1,TRBD2,NA,CASSFIGRGVWDEQFF,TGTGCCAGCAGCTTTATCGGGCGGGGGGTATGGGATGAGCAGTTCTTC
TRBV7-2,14,TRBJ2-2,NA,NA,CASSFRSLSRELFF,TGTGCCAGCAGCTTTCGGTCGTTGTCCAGGGAGCTGTTTTTT
TRBV29-1,13,TRBJ2-1,NA,NA,CSVDPVSYNEQFF,TGCAGCGTTGATCCGGTCTCCTACAATGAGCAGTTCTTC
TRBV6-2/TRBV6-3,15,TRBJ2-7,TRBD2,NA,CASSLGLAGTSEQYF,TGTGCCAGCAGTTTGGGACTAGCGGGAACCTCCGAGCAGTACTTC
TRBV29-1,11,TRBJ1-2,NA,NA,CSVRLGDGYTF,TGCAGCGTTCGATTAGGGGATGGCTACACCTTC
TRBV27,13,TRBJ2-7,NA,once,CASSFWQGDEQYF,TGTGCCAGCAGTTTTTGGCAGGGTGACGAGCAGTACTTC
TRBV7-3,13,TRBJ2-5,NA,NA,CASSFGATETQYF,TGTGCCAGCAGCTTCGGAGCAACAGAGACCCAGTACTTC